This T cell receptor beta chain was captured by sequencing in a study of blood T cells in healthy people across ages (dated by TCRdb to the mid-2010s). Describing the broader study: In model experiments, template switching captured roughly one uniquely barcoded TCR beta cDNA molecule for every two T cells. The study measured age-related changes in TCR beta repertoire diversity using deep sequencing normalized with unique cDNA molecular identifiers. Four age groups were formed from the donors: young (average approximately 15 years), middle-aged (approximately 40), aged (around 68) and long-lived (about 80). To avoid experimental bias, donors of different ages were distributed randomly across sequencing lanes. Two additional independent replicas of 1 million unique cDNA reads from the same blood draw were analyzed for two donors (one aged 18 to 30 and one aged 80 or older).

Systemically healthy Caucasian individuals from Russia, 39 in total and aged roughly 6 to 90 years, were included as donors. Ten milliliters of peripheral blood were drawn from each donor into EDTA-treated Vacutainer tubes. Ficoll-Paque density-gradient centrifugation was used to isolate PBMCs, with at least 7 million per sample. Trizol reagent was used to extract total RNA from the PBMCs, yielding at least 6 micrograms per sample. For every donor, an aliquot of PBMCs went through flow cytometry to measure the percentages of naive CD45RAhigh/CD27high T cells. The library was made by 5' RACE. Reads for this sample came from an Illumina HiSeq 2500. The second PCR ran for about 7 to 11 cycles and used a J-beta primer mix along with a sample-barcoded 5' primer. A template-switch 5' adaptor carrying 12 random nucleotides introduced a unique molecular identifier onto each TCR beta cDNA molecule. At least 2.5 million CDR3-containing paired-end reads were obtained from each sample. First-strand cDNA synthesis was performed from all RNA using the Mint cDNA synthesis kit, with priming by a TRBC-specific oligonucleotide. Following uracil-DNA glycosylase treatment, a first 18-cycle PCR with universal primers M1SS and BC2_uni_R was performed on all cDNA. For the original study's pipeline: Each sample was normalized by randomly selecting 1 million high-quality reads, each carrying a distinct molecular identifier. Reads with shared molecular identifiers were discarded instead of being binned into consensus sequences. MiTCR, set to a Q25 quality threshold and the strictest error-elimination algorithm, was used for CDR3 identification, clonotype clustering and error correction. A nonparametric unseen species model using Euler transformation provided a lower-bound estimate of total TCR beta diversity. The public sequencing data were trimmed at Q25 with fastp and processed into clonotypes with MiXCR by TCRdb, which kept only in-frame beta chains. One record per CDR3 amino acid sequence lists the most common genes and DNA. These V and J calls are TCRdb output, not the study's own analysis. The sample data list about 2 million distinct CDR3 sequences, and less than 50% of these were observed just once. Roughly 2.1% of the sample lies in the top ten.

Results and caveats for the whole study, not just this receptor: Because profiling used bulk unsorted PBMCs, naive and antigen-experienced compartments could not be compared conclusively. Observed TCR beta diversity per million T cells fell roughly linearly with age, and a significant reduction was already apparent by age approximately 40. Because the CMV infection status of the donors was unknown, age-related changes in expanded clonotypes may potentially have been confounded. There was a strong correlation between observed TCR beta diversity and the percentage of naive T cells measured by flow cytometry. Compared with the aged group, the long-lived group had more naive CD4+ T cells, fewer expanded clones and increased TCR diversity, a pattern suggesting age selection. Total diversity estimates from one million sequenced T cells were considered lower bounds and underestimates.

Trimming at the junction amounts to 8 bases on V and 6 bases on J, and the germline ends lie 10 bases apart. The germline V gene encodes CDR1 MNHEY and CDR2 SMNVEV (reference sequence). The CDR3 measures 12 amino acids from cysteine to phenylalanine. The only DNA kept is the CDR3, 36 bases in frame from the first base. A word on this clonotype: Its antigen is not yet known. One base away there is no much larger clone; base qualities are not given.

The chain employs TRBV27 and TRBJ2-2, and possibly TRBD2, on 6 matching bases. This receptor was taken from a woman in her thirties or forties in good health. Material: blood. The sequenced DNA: TGTGCCAGCTGGACGGGAGCCGGGGAGCTGTTTTTT. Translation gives CASWTGAGELFF.